In its sample, the clone carrying this T cell receptor (beta chain) was seen many times. Antigen specificity is unknown. The data were taken from a study of regulatory T cells in long-lasting Graves disease. Study at large: Patients met the persistent Graves' disease definition after over 5 years of antithyroid drugs with positive TSH receptor antibodies.

Overall study results and limits: The analysis examined peripheral blood only and excluded thyroid tissue. Under persistent disease, TRBV28, TRBJ1-2 and TRBJ2-5 were used preferentially.

According to the study, TCR beta libraries were built with iRepertoire HTBI primers and CDR3-region Arm-PCR. TCRdb re-analysed the multiplex PCR reads in MiXCR, keeping a single row per CDR3 protein. In the table there are some 420,000 distinct CDR3 sequences, roughly 23% of which are singletons. V gave up 1 base and J gave up 4 bases; unmatched junction bases: 11. The CDR3 has 17 residues. The germline gives CDR1 SGHTA, CDR2 FQGNSA. Time point here: persistent/refractory GD, antithyroid drugs over 5 years with positive TRAb. The TCR library used RNA extracted from PBMCs. From an endocrinology department in Xi'an, China, came the patients.

This chain uses TRBV7-2 with TRBJ2-5, with 8 bases identical to TRBD2. This clonotype was sampled from a female donor with Graves disease. The sequenced sample was peripheral blood mononuclear cells (PBMCs), obtained when the disease was refractory, from a patient treated with antithyroid drugs. The CDR3 loop reads CASSLGDVAGGAETQYF. CDR3 sequence (DNA): TGTGCCAGCAGCTTAGGAGATGTGGCGGGGGGCGCAGAGACCCAGTACTTC.